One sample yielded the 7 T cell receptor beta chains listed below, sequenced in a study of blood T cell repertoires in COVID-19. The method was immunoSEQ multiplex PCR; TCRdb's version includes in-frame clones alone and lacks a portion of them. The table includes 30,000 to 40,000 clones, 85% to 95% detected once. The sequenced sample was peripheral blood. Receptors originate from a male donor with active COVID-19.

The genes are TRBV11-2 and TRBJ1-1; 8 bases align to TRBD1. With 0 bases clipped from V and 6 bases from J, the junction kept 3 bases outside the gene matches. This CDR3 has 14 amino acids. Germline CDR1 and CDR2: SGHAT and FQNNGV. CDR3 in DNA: TGTGCCAGCAGCTTAGATTACAGGGGGGCTGAAGCTTTCTTT. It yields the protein CASSLDYRGAEAFF.

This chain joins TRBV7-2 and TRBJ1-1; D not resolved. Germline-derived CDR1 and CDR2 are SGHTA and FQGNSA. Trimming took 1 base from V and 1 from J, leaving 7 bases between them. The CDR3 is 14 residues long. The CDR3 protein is CASSLVSGNTEAFF. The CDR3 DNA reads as TGTGCCAGCAGCTTAGTTAGCGGGAACACTGAAGCTTTCTTT.

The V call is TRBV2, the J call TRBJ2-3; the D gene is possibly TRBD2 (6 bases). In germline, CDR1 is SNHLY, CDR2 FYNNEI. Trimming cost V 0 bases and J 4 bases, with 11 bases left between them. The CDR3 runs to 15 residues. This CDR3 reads CASSEALPGADTQYF. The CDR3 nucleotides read TGTGCCAGCAGTGAAGCGCTTCCGGGGGCAGATACGCAGTATTTT.

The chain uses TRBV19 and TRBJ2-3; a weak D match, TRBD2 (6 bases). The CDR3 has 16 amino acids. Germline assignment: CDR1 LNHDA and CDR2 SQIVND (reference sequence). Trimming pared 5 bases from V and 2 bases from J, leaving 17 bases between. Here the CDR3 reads CASSRYSGDLTDTQYF. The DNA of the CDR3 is TGTGCCAGTAGTCGTTATTCGGGGGACCTCACAGATACGCAGTATTTT.

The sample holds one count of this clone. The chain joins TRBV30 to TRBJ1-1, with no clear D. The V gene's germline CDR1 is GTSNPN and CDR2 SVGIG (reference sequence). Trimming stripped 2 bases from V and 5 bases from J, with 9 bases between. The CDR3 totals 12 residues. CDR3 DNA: TGTGCCTGGAGTAGGAGTAGGACTGAAGCTTTCTTT. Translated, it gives CAWSRSRTEAFF.

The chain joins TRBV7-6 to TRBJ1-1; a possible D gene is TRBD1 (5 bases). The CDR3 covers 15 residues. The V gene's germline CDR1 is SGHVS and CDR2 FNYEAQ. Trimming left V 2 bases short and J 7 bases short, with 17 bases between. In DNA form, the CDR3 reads TGTGCCAGCAGCTTAAGGTCAGGGAGGACTGGTGAAGCTTTCTTT. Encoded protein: CASSLRSGRTGEAFF.

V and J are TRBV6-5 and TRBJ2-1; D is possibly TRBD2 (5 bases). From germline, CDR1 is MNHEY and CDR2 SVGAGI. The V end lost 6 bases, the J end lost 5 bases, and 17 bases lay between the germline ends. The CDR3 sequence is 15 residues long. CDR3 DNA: TGTGCCAGCAGCCGGGTGGGTAGCGTAAACAATGAGCAGTTCTTC. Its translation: CASSRVGSVNNEQFF.